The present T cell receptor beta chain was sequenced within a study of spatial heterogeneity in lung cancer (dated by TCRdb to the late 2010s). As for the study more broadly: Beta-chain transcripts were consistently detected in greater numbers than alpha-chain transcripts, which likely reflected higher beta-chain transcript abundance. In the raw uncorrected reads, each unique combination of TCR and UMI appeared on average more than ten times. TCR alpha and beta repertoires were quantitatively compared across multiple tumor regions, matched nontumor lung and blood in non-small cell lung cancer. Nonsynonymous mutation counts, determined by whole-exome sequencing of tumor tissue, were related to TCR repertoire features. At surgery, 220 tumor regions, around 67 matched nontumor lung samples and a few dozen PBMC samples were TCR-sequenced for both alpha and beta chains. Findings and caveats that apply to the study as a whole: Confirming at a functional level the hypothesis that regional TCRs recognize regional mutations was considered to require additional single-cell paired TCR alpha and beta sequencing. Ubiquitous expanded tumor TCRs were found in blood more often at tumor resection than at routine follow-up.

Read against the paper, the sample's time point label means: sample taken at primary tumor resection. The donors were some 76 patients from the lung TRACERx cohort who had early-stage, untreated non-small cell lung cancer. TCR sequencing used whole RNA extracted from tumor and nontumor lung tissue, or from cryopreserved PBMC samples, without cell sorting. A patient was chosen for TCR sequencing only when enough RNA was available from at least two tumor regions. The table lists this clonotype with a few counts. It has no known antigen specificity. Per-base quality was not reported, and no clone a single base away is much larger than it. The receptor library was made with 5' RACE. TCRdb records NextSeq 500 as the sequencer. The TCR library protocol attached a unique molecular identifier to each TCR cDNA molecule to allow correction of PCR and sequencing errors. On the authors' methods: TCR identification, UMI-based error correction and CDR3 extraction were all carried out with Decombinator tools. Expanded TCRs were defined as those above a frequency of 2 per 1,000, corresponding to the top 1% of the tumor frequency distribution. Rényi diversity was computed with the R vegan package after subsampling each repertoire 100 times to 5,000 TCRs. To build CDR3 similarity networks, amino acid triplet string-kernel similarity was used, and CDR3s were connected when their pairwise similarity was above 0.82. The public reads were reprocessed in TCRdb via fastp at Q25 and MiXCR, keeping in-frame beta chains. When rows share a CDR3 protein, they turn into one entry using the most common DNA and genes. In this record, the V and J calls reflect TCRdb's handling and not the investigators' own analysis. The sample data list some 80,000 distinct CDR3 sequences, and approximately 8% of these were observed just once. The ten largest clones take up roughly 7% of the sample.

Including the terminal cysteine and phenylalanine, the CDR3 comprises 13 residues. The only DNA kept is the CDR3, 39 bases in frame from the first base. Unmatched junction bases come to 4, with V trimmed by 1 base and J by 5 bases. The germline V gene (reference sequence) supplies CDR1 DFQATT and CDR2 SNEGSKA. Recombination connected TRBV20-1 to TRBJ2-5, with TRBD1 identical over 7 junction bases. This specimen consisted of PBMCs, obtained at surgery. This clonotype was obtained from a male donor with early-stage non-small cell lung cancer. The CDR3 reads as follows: CSARVGGTETQYF. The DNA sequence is TGCAGTGCTAGAGTAGGGGGCACTGAGACCCAGTACTTC.